The 6 T cell receptor beta chains listed next were all sequenced from one sample in a study of blood T cell repertoires in COVID-19. Data came from immunoSEQ multiplex PCR; TCRdb stores just in-frame clones and leaves some out. The top ten hold approximately 7.6% of the sample, which has 220,000 or so clones, 75% to 85% seen once. The specimen sequenced was peripheral blood. These receptor sequences come from a woman over 75 with COVID-19, enrolled during active disease.

The chain is built from TRBV30 and TRBJ2-5; TRBD2 is a possible D gene (7 bases). This CDR3 spans 13 amino acids. Germline CDR1 GTSNPN, CDR2 SVGIG (reference sequence). V was clipped by 7 bases and J by 5 bases, with 17 bases between them. The CDR3, as DNA: TGTGCCTCTAGGGGGAGGGCGAGGGAGACCCAGTACTTC. Translated: CASRGRARETQYF.

This clone came up once. A read error may produce the germline difference seen at one junction end. The same CDR3 is also encoded by other DNA sequences in this sample. V gene TRBV5-1 combines with J gene TRBJ2-7; 9 bases map to TRBD2. CDR1 and CDR2 (germline): SGHRS, YFSETQ. The CDR3 consists of 15 residues. This chain's CDR3 is CASSFIAGVSYEQYF. CDR3 DNA: TGCGCTAGCAGCTTTATAGCGGGAGTCTCCTACGAGCAGTACTTC. Full variable domain (outside the CDR3, taken from reference TRBV5-1 and TRBJ2-7): KAGVTQTPRYLIKTRGQQVTLSCSPISGHRSVSWYQQTPGQGLQFLFEYFSETQRNKGNFPGRFSGRQFSNSRSEMNVSTLELGDSALYLCASSFIAGVSYEQYFGPGTRLTVT.

Here the CDR3 reads CASSSRSTGGINEQFF. The CDR3 coding sequence is TGTGCCAGCAGCTCCAGGTCGACAGGGGGAATCAATGAGCAGTTCTTC. The V and J genes are TRBV11-1 and TRBJ2-1; TRBD1 aligns across 9 bases. Germline V CDR1 and CDR2: SGHAT, FQDESV (reference sequence). V gave up 4 bases and J gave up 6 bases; unmatched junction bases: 10. The CDR3 has 16 residues.

This clone has only a few counts. This chain uses TRBV10-1 with TRBJ1-5; D remains ambiguous. The CDR3 is made up of 12 amino acids. Germline-derived CDR1 and CDR2 are WNHNN and SYGVQD (reference sequence). V gave up 6 bases and J gave up 3 bases, with 6 bases separating them. CDR3 sequence reads: CASRPVNQPQHF. DNA for the CDR3: TGCGCCAGCAGGCCAGTCAATCAGCCCCAGCATTTT.

The chain links TRBV10-3 to TRBJ1-1, with a possible D match to TRBD1 (5 bases). The CDR3 totals 13 residues. V lost 3 bases, J lost 8 bases, and 13 bases lay in between. Germline V gene lookup returns CDR1 ENHRY and CDR2 SYGVKD. CDR3 sequence: CAISERQLKEAFF. DNA for the CDR3: TGTGCCATCAGTGAAAGACAGCTGAAAGAAGCTTTCTTT.

The CDR3 DNA is TGTGCCAGCCAGGGCCCTAGTATTAGCAATCAGCCCCAGCATTTT. Translated: CASQGPSISNQPQHF. The chain couples TRBV2 to TRBJ1-5; D possibly corresponds to TRBD1 (5 bases). Trimming removed 8 bases at V and 0 bases at J, with 14 bases between. CDR1 SNHLY and CDR2 FYNNEI come from the germline V gene. The CDR3 is 15 residues long.